The 2 T cell receptor beta chains below come from one sample, sequenced in a study of shared clonotypes between healthy human individuals. Generated by immunoSEQ multiplex PCR, the TCRdb table keeps only in-frame clones and is missing some. This sample has about 1.5 million clones; roughly 96% occur once, and the top ten carry approximately 1%. Sequencing was done on a sample of naive CD4+ T cells sorted from blood. The subset: CD45RA+ positively selected. These receptors all come from a man aged 30 to 39 in good health.

The chain has TRBV27 and TRBJ2-7, with TRBD2 matching 9 bases. Germline V CDR1 and CDR2: MNHEY, SMNVEV (reference sequence). This CDR3 has 14 residues. V shed 8 bases, J shed 6 bases, and the junction held 11 bases outside the gene matches. CDR3 nucleotide sequence: TGTGCCAGCGGGCGTATAGCGGGAGAAAGCGAGCAGTACTTC. This encodes CASGRIAGESEQYF.

The gene calls are TRBV19 and TRBJ2-5, with 8 positions matching TRBD2. V gave up 5 bases and J gave up 3 bases; unmatched junction bases: 8. Germline values: CDR1 LNHDA, CDR2 SQIVND (reference sequence). The CDR3 sequence is 15 residues long. The CDR3 nucleotides are TGTGCCAGTAGTCCCGGCGGGGGGAGAGAAGAGACCCAGTACTTC. Amino acid sequence: CASSPGGGREETQYF.